This TCR beta chain was sequenced during a study of T cell changes during pregnancy in multiple sclerosis. This CDR3 has 17 amino acids. Germline V gene data show CDR1 as LGHNA and CDR2 as YNFKEQ. J lost 0 bases, V lost 0 bases, and 5 bases had no gene match. TCRdb's copy holds only in-frame clones and misses some; the assay was immunoSEQ multiplex PCR. The sample includes more than 85,000 clones, around nine tenths seen only once; the top ten take more than 0.95%. The source material was peripheral blood, sampled in the second trimester of pregnancy. The chain couples TRBV4-2 to TRBJ2-3; 8 nucleotides align to TRBD1. This receptor was obtained from a female donor with multiple sclerosis, enrolled in a pregnancy study. The DNA for the CDR3 is TGTGCCAGCAGCCAAGATCCGACAGGGGATAGCACAGATACGCAGTATTTT. It yields the protein CASSQDPTGDSTDTQYF.